This TCR beta chain was captured by sequencing in a study of cytomegalovirus exposure and HLA in healthy donors. PCR used 60 Vbeta primers and 13 Jbeta primers. Original processing notes: The count from a later analysis was 79 million or so unique TCR beta chains, around 11 million of them shared. Sequenced by immunoSEQ multiplex PCR; TCRdb stores in-frame clones only, minus some. V, J and clone size reflect that table, while D and trimming were determined from the DNA. The repertoire holds 200,000 or so clones, with around 79% as singletons. Whole-study findings and limits: Association of some 18,000 TCR beta sequences with HLA alleles was found at 0.05 false discovery rate in a later analysis. As a later analysis showed, a missense DCLRE1C variant was linked to trimming of TCR beta V- and J-genes.

The germline gives CDR1 SNHLY, CDR2 FYNNEI. The CDR3 contains 15 residues. The ends lost 1 base at V and 4 bases at J; junction bases unmatched: 4. There are a few counts of this clone. Its antigen is still unknown. Sequencing was done on a sample of PBMCs. This sequence joins TRBV2 and TRBJ1-1; 9 bases agree with TRBD1. The origin of this receptor is a male donor in good health and CMV-seropositive. CDR3 residues: CASSEEQGAGTEAFF. CDR3 in DNA: TGTGCCAGCAGTGAAGAACAGGGGGCTGGCACTGAAGCTTTCTTT.